Listed below are T cell receptor beta chains from one sample, sequenced in a study of patients and donors after allogeneic stem cell transplantation. One entry per CDR3 protein, called by TCRdb with MiXCR from the RT-PCR reads. The sample has over 200,000 distinct CDR3 sequences; 35% to 45% are singletons. Material: blood, either unsorted or a sorted T cell fraction (not recorded which). The receptors derive from a human donor who was either an allogeneic HSCT recipient or a stem cell or donor lymphocyte infusion donor (not recorded which). It is not recorded whose cells these are; they may come from a transplant donor. Both conserved end residues are trimmed from each CDR3. For some rows the clone size is stated as once, few or many, or as a class when expanded; others skip it.

v_call,j_call,clone_size,cdr3_aa
TRBV7-3,TRBJ1-1,once,ASSLRVENTEAF
TRBV5-1,TRBJ2-2,.,ASSPGTGVVGELF
TRBV20-1,TRBJ2-1,.,SATGLADYNEQF
TRBV6-6,TRBJ1-2,.,ASTTPGTGGQGYT
TRBV6-4,TRBJ1-1,.,ASSVSAGGEAF
TRBV5-5,TRBJ2-7,.,ASSTRAYYEQY
TRBV4-3,TRBJ2-1,.,ASSQGSWVAEQF
TRBV3-1,TRBJ2-6,.,ASSPRDRFYSGANVLT
TRBV10-3,TRBJ2-7,.,AISKGQGSPQY
TRBV6-2/TRBV6-3,TRBJ2-4,.,ASSPLRDFLAKNIQY
TRBV20-1,TRBJ1-1,.,SARETGGGTEAF
TRBV20-1,TRBJ1-4,few,SVGRTNEKLF
TRBV7-9,TRBJ1-1,.,ASSSWTGDIEAF
TRBV4-2,TRBJ1-1,few,ASSQEDGDSEAF
TRBV15,TRBJ1-5,.,ATSRDRGLSNQPQH
TRBV12-3/TRBV12-4,TRBJ2-3,.,ASSLLAGFTDTQY
TRBV7-2,TRBJ1-6,few,ASSPVVGSPLH
TRBV12-3/TRBV12-4,TRBJ1-1,few,ASSFNQGNTEAF
TRBV10-3,TRBJ1-6,.,AISAQGYSPLH
TRBV15,TRBJ2-7,.,ATSRGGTPNYEQY
TRBV5-1,TRBJ2-1,few,ASASVRSSYNEQF
TRBV5-1,TRBJ1-3,.,ASSVDRGRNTIY
TRBV6-5,TRBJ1-1,.,ASSYSRRWGAF
TRBV30,TRBJ2-1,.,AWRLNEQF
TRBV12-3/TRBV12-4,TRBJ1-5,few,ASSFGQGLNQPQH
TRBV4-3,TRBJ1-6,few,ASSQDRQGEDSPLH
TRBV7-9,TRBJ2-7,once,ASSQGNSYEQY
TRBV6-6,TRBJ1-1,.,ASSYGTGGTEAF
TRBV5-1,TRBJ1-2,many,ASSLYRGGDYGYT
TRBV12-3/TRBV12-4,TRBJ2-7,.,ASSTLGGSPYEQY
TRBV4-1,TRBJ1-2,few,ASSQGDRGLGYT
TRBV20-1,TRBJ1-2,few,SAPHTRDSRRDT
TRBV6-6,TRBJ1-1,.,ASSTPWEGGTEAF
TRBV10-3,TRBJ1-6,.,AISPRGAGDSPLH
TRBV10-3,TRBJ2-7,.,AISVFRGREQY
TRBV28,TRBJ2-3,.,ASSLRGQGPLGTDTQY
TRBV6-1,TRBJ1-6,few,ASNRLSYNSPLH
TRBV7-2,TRBJ2-1,.,ASSLETQAYNEQL
TRBV5-1,TRBJ1-6,few,ASSPGAQYGSPLH
TRBV29-1,TRBJ2-3,.,SVVGTENTDTQY
TRBV5-1,TRBJ2-5,.,ASSRRAAGETQY
TRBV12-3/TRBV12-4,TRBJ2-7,.,ASSHASGTYEQY
TRBV28,TRBJ1-5,few,ASSSRRGNQPQH
TRBV28,TRBJ2-5,.,ASSPVLAGGPETQY
TRBV6-5,TRBJ1-4,.,ASGSGRPEKLF
TRBV10-3,TRBJ2-3,.,AISDRTSGATDTQY
TRBV3-1,TRBJ1-2,many,ASSQGRGNGGYT
TRBV12-3/TRBV12-4,TRBJ2-3,.,ASSWSPGGPDTQY
TRBV28,TRBJ2-3,.,ASSWAGDRSTDTQY